The 12 T cell receptor beta chains below all came from one sample that was sequenced in a study of regulatory T cells in long-lasting Graves disease. Described time point: newly diagnosed GD, antithyroid drugs for less than 3 months. From PBMCs, RNA was extracted and then used to make the TCR library. iRepertoire HTBI primers and Arm-PCR of CDR3 regions built TCR beta libraries. MiXCR, applied by TCRdb to the multiplex PCR reads, yields one record per CDR3 protein. This sample carries about 530,000 distinct CDR3 sequences, roughly 16% of them seen once, and the ten largest clones take more than 20%. These same records also appear under a second study, on T cells in Graves' hyperthyroidism and ophthalmopathy.

Sequencing used peripheral blood mononuclear cells (PBMCs), obtained at new diagnosis, from a patient treated with antithyroid drugs. The receptors derive from a woman aged 35-60 years with Graves disease.

The chain has TRBV28 and TRBJ1-6, with a possible D match to TRBD1 (5 bases). The germline CDR1 and CDR2 sequences are MDHEN and SYDVKM. CDR3 length: 13 amino acids. V was trimmed by 8 bases and J by 9 bases, leaving 14 bases between them. CDR3 region: CASGSGFFSPLHF. CDR3 nucleotide sequence: TGTGCCAGCGGGTCAGGGTTTTTTTCACCCCTCCACTTT.

V and J are TRBV19 and TRBJ1-6; 7 nucleotides agree with TRBD1. The CDR3 spans 14 residues. Germline CDR1 and CDR2: LNHDA and SQIVND (reference sequence). V lost 6 bases to trimming and J lost 8 bases; unmatched junction nucleotides: 7. The CDR3 spells CASREQGWDSPLHF. DNA for the CDR3: TGTGCCAGTAGGGAACAGGGGTGGGATTCACCCCTCCACTTT.

This clonotype showed up just a few times. In DNA, the CDR3 is TGTGCCAGCAGTAGCGAGGTCGGTGGCTACGAGCAGTACTTC. This sequence encodes CASSSEVGGYEQYF. This chain uses TRBV2 with TRBJ2-7, with D unresolved. Germline values: CDR1 SNHLY, CDR2 FYNNEI. Trimming stripped 5 bases from V and 3 bases from J, with 14 bases between. This CDR3 spans 14 amino acids.

This rearrangement joins TRBV2 to TRBJ2-4; D ambiguous. Trimming took 4 bases from V and 0 from J, leaving 10 bases between them. The CDR3 extends over 15 amino acids. Per germline, CDR1 SNHLY and CDR2 FYNNEI. CDR3 sequence reads: CASSGEKLAKNIQYF. The CDR3 region has the DNA TGTGCCAGCAGTGGGGAAAAACTAGCCAAAAACATTCAGTACTTC.

This clonotype was picked up a small number of times. V is TRBV5-5 and J is TRBJ1-6, with D perhaps TRBD1 (6 bases). CDR3 length: 15 amino acids. The ends were cut back, 1 base at V and 7 bases at J, with 12 bases in the middle. Germline V gene data show CDR1 as SGHKS and CDR2 as YYEKEE (reference sequence). The CDR3 DNA reads as TGTGCCAGCAGCTTGCCCGGGGGCGCAAATTCACCCCTCCACTTT. This encodes CASSLPGGANSPLHF.

This clonotype was detected a few times. The chain recombines TRBV10-1 with TRBJ1-5; no clear D gene. Germline V CDR1 and CDR2: WNHNN, SYGVQD (reference sequence). With 2 bases removed from V and 3 bases from J, the gap between germline ends came to 14 bases. This CDR3 is 16 amino acids long. CDR3 loop: CASSERGSYPNQPQHF. Here the CDR3 DNA reads TGCGCCAGCAGTGAGCGTGGGTCCTACCCCAATCAGCCCCAGCATTTT.

This clonotype was counted ten times or more. J is TRBJ1-2 and V is TRBV4-1; the match to TRBD1 covers 7 bases. CDR1 and CDR2 from the germline V gene are MGHRA and YSYEKL. The CDR3 runs 15 residues. V was pared by 5 bases and J by 5 bases, with 11 bases of the junction left unmatched. This CDR3 is CASSNPGQRPYGYTF. The CDR3 nucleotides are TGCGCCAGCAGCAACCCGGGACAGAGGCCTTATGGCTACACCTTC.

The V gene is TRBV4-1, the J gene TRBJ1-1, with D perhaps matching TRBD1 (5 bases). Germline CDR1 MGHRA, CDR2 YSYEKL. Between the trimmed V and J ends, which lost 4 bases and 5 bases, there was a span of 17 bases. This CDR3 contains 15 residues. The CDR3 DNA reads TGCGCCAGCAGCCCCCGGGGGGGTAGGACGACTGAAGCTTTCTTT. This translates into CASSPRGGRTTEAFF.

The chain links TRBV5-1 to TRBJ1-1, with D unclear. The germline gives CDR1 SGHRS, CDR2 YFSETQ. This CDR3 is 13 amino acids long. With 0 bases removed from V and 8 bases from J, the gap between germline ends came to 11 bases. The CDR3 DNA sequence: TGCGCCAGCAGCTTGGAAGGTGACCCGGAAGCTTTCTTT. Amino acid sequence: CASSLEGDPEAFF. Together with reference TRBV5-1 and TRBJ1-1, the CDR3 gives the full variable domain: KAGVTQTPRYLIKTRGQQVTLSCSPISGHRSVSWYQQTPGQGLQFLFEYFSETQRNKGNFPGRFSGRQFSNSRSEMNVSTLELGDSALYLCASSLEGDPEAFFGQGTRLTVV.

This chain uses TRBV9 with TRBJ1-3; TRBD1 aligns across 8 bases. This CDR3 has 16 amino acids. CDR1 SGDLS and CDR2 YYNGEE come from the germline V gene. Losses at the gene ends were 0 bases for V and 1 base for J; bases not matched to a gene: 3. CDR3 nucleotide sequence: TGTGCCAGCAGCGTAGGACAGGGGTTTTCTGGAAACACCATATATTTT. Encoded protein: CASSVGQGFSGNTIYF.

V and J are TRBV6-2 or TRBV6-3 and TRBJ2-1; 8 bases fit TRBD2. The CDR3 totals 14 residues. CDR1 MNHEY and CDR2 SVGEGT come from the germline V gene. V lost 8 bases to trimming and J lost 1 base; unmatched junction nucleotides: 4. The CDR3 sequence is CASGASGSYNEQFF. CDR3 coding DNA: TGTGCCAGCGGAGCTAGCGGGTCCTACAATGAGCAGTTCTTC.

There are many counts of this clonotype. The rearrangement uses TRBV30 and TRBJ1-1, with a weak D call TRBD1 (6 bases). The CDR3 consists of 10 residues. V was cut by 1 base and J by 10 bases, with 7 bases left in between. Germline V gene data show CDR1 as GTSNPN and CDR2 as SVGIG (reference sequence). The CDR3 DNA reads TGTGCCTGGAGTGGAGGGGGAGCTTTCTTT. It yields the protein CAWSGGGAFF.